This T cell receptor beta chain was profiled in a study of radiotherapy plus CTLA-4 blockade in lung cancer. At the level of the study: Patients showed objective responses in 18% of cases and disease control in roughly 31%. Study observations and caveats: Reports identified early blood T cell clone dynamics, with interferon-beta, as the best response predictor. Radiotherapy plus ipilimumab was followed by expansion in blood of tumor-derived TCR clones.

A word on this clone: Antigen specificity is unknown.

Profiled with immunoSEQ multiplex PCR; TCRdb holds only in-frame clones, not every one. The data contain 35,000 to 50,000 clones, approximately 70% of them singletons. This CDR3 region has 11 residues. V lost 5 bases and J lost 2, with 6 bases in between. The germline gives CDR1 DFQATT, CDR2 SNEGSKA (reference sequence). Focal radiation plus CTLA-4 blockade with ipilimumab was administered to patients who had chemo-refractory metastatic non-small-cell lung cancer. This sequence originates from a human donor with non-small cell lung cancer who had a complete response to radiotherapy plus ipilimumab. Sequenced material: peripheral blood, taken from a patient treated with radiotherapy plus ipilimumab. The chain uses TRBV20-1 and TRBJ2-5; D is uncertain. In nucleotides, the CDR3 is TGCAGTGCTTTTAGACAAGAGACCCAGTACTTC. Translation: CSAFRQETQYF.